These T cell receptor beta chains were read from a single sample in a study of early T cells in non-severe SARS-CoV-2 infection. TCRdb recomputed calls from the 5' RACE reads with MiXCR, one row per CDR3 protein. The sample holds more than 50,000 distinct CDR3 sequences, about 13% seen once. Sequencing was done on a sample of whole blood. Source of these receptors: an adult who was a healthcare worker with PCR-confirmed SARS-CoV-2 infection or an uninfected control (not recorded which). CDR3s include the opening cysteine and the closing phenylalanine or tryptophan. Fields, in order: J gene, clone size, D gene, V gene, CDR3 DNA, CDR3 protein. The D gene is left open where the match is weak. The size entry is marked missing in some rows and otherwise reads once, few, many or a size class.

j_call: TRBJ2-7; clone_size: -; d_call: TRBD1; v_call: TRBV12-3/TRBV12-4; cdr3_nt: TGTGCCAGCAGTACCCGACAGGGGACCCACGAGCAGTACTTC; cdr3_aa: CASSTRQGTHEQYF
j_call: TRBJ2-2; clone_size: few; d_call: TRBD2; v_call: TRBV7-7; cdr3_nt: TGTGCTAGCAGCCCCGGGGGGGCCCGAGGCACCGGGGAGCTGTTTTTT; cdr3_aa: CASSPGGARGTGELFF
j_call: TRBJ2-5; clone_size: few; d_call: TRBD1; v_call: TRBV5-1; cdr3_nt: TGCGCCAGCAGCTTGGTACCACCGGGACAGGGTAAAGAGACCCAGTACTTC; cdr3_aa: CASSLVPPGQGKETQYF
j_call: TRBJ1-2; clone_size: -; d_call: TRBD1; v_call: TRBV29-1; cdr3_nt: TGCAGCGTTGAAGGTCCCAGGGGGCAATCGAGCTACACCTTC; cdr3_aa: CSVEGPRGQSSYTF
j_call: TRBJ2-3; clone_size: many; d_call: -; v_call: TRBV5-1; cdr3_nt: TGCGCCAGCAGCTTGGCCCTAAACACAGATACGCAGTATTTT; cdr3_aa: CASSLALNTDTQYF
j_call: TRBJ1-6; clone_size: -; d_call: TRBD1; v_call: TRBV6-2/TRBV6-3; cdr3_nt: TGTGCCAGCAGCTCCGCCGGGACAGGGCTTGTTAATTCACCCCTCCACTTT; cdr3_aa: CASSSAGTGLVNSPLHF
j_call: TRBJ2-5; clone_size: few; d_call: -; v_call: TRBV29-1; cdr3_nt: TGCAGCGTTGAACGTGGAGGGGGTGGAGAGACCCAGTACTTC; cdr3_aa: CSVERGGGGETQYF
j_call: TRBJ1-6; clone_size: few; d_call: TRBD1; v_call: TRBV20-1; cdr3_nt: TGCAGTGCTAGAGACAGACAGGGGGCCTATAATTCACCCCTCCACTTT; cdr3_aa: CSARDRQGAYNSPLHF
j_call: TRBJ2-7; clone_size: -; d_call: TRBD1; v_call: TRBV6-6; cdr3_nt: TGTGCCAGCAGGTGGGACAGGACCTACGAGCAGTACTTC; cdr3_aa: CASRWDRTYEQYF
j_call: TRBJ1-1; clone_size: -; d_call: TRBD1; v_call: TRBV28; cdr3_nt: TGTGCCAGCAGTTTACCAGGGGGGAACACTGAAGCTTTCTTT; cdr3_aa: CASSLPGGNTEAFF
j_call: TRBJ2-1; clone_size: -; d_call: -; v_call: TRBV28; cdr3_nt: TGTGCCAGCAGTTTATTAGGCCGGGAGGAGCAGTTCTTC; cdr3_aa: CASSLLGREEQFF
j_call: TRBJ1-1; clone_size: many; d_call: TRBD1; v_call: TRBV27; cdr3_nt: TGTGCCAGCAGCCTTCTGGGACAGGCCTCTGAAGCTTTCTTT; cdr3_aa: CASSLLGQASEAFF
j_call: TRBJ2-7; clone_size: -; d_call: -; v_call: TRBV30; cdr3_nt: TGTGCCTTACGCTACAGCCCCTTGACGCTTGAGCAGTACTTC; cdr3_aa: CALRYSPLTLEQYF
j_call: TRBJ2-1; clone_size: many; d_call: -; v_call: TRBV6-1; cdr3_nt: TGTGCCAGCTCTCCCTTACTAGCCTACAATGAGCAGTTCTTC; cdr3_aa: CASSPLLAYNEQFF
j_call: TRBJ2-7; clone_size: many; d_call: TRBD2; v_call: TRBV7-2; cdr3_nt: TGTGCCAGCAGCTTAGGGGGACTAGCGGGATCGCAAGAGCAGTACTTC; cdr3_aa: CASSLGGLAGSQEQYF
j_call: TRBJ2-5; clone_size: many; d_call: TRBD2; v_call: TRBV7-2; cdr3_nt: TGTGCCAGCAGCTTATCCAGCGGGAGCTCGGAGACCCAGTACTTC; cdr3_aa: CASSLSSGSSETQYF
j_call: TRBJ1-2; clone_size: few; d_call: -; v_call: TRBV16; cdr3_nt: TGTGCCAGCAGCCCCTGGGAAGGGAGTGGCTACACCTTC; cdr3_aa: CASSPWEGSGYTF
j_call: TRBJ2-7; clone_size: many; d_call: TRBD2; v_call: TRBV2; cdr3_nt: TGTGTTTCCCTGCCCCCTAGCGGAAGCTCCTACGAGCAGTACTTC; cdr3_aa: CVSLPPSGSSYEQYF
j_call: TRBJ1-1; clone_size: -; d_call: -; v_call: TRBV29-1; cdr3_nt: TGCAGCGCCCGGACAGCTATGAACACTGAAGCTTTCTTT; cdr3_aa: CSARTAMNTEAFF
j_call: TRBJ2-2; clone_size: many; d_call: TRBD1; v_call: TRBV5-4; cdr3_nt: TGTGCCAGCAGCCGCCGGACAGGCGAAAGCGGGGAGCTGTTTTTT; cdr3_aa: CASSRRTGESGELFF
j_call: TRBJ1-6; clone_size: few; d_call: TRBD1; v_call: TRBV2; cdr3_nt: TGTGCCAGCAGAAAAAGGGGGCAGGGGCTTTATGCACCCCTCCACTTT; cdr3_aa: CASRKRGQGLYAPLHF
j_call: TRBJ2-3; clone_size: medium-sized; d_call: -; v_call: TRBV11-3; cdr3_nt: TGTGCCAGCAGCGAGGGCACAGATACGCAGTATTTT; cdr3_aa: CASSEGTDTQYF
j_call: TRBJ1-1; clone_size: many; d_call: -; v_call: TRBV12-3/TRBV12-4; cdr3_nt: TGTGCCAGCAGTCTCACAATAAACACTGAAGCTTTCTTT; cdr3_aa: CASSLTINTEAFF
j_call: TRBJ2-3; clone_size: few; d_call: TRBD1; v_call: TRBV5-1; cdr3_nt: TGCGCCAGCAGCCGCGGGACAGGGGGTTTCACAGATACGCAGTATTTT; cdr3_aa: CASSRGTGGFTDTQYF
j_call: TRBJ1-1; clone_size: many; d_call: -; v_call: TRBV6-2/TRBV6-3; cdr3_nt: TGTGCCAGCAGTTACGGGGGGGTCAACACTGAAGCTTTCTTT; cdr3_aa: CASSYGGVNTEAFF
j_call: TRBJ2-1; clone_size: many; d_call: -; v_call: TRBV4-3; cdr3_nt: TGCGCCAGCAGCCAAGGGGCGGGGGCTTACAATGAGCAGTTCTTC; cdr3_aa: CASSQGAGAYNEQFF